These T cell receptor beta chains were read from a single sample in a study of blood T cell repertoires in COVID-19. Clones were sequenced by immunoSEQ multiplex PCR, and TCRdb holds only the in-frame ones, with some missing. This sample carries 70,000 or so clones, approximately 80% of them seen once, and the ten largest clones take around a sixth. Sample: peripheral blood. The receptors come from a human donor in a cohort sampled during active COVID-19. CDR3s include the opening cysteine and the closing phenylalanine or tryptophan. The order of the fields is clone size, V gene, D gene, J gene, CDR3 protein, CDR3 DNA. The D gene is left open where the match is weak. Clone size is not always given. Where it is, it says once, few, many or a class for expanded clones.

>few|TRBV7-9|.|TRBJ2-1
CASSPLAFQVNEQFF
TGTGCCAGCAGTCCTCTAGCATTTCAGGTGAATGAGCAGTTCTTC
>few|TRBV11-2|TRBD1|TRBJ1-2
CASSIPQGFSYGYTF
TGTGCCAGCAGCATACCACAGGGGTTTAGCTATGGCTACACCTTC
>.|TRBV21-1|.|TRBJ2-7
CASSKRGPQGFRSYEQYF
TGTGCCAGCAGCAAAAGGGGGCCCCAGGGGTTCCGCTCCTACGAGCAGTACTTC
>.|TRBV5-4|TRBD1|TRBJ2-2
CASSPRRTGGNTGELFF
TGTGCCAGCAGCCCAAGGAGGACAGGGGGCAACACCGGGGAGCTGTTTTTT
>few|TRBV5-4|TRBD2|TRBJ2-5
CASSWAAGGGQETQYF
TGTGCCAGCAGCTGGGCGGCGGGAGGGGGCCAAGAGACCCAGTACTTC
>.|TRBV28|TRBD1|TRBJ2-7
CASTTGGPYEQYF
TGTGCCAGCACGACAGGGGGGCCCTACGAGCAGTACTTC
>.|TRBV3-1/TRBV3-2|.|TRBJ1-2
CASSQGQKKTNYGYTF
TGTGCCAGCAGCCAAGGACAGAAGAAAACTAACTATGGCTACACCTTC
>.|TRBV4-2|.|TRBJ1-5
CASSQEGTNSNQPQHF
TGTGCCAGCAGCCAAGAAGGGACAAATAGCAATCAGCCCCAGCATTTT
>.|TRBV5-4|TRBD1|TRBJ1-1
CASSTPTGRGTEAFF
TGTGCCAGCAGCACGCCGACAGGGCGGGGAACTGAAGCTTTCTTT
>once|TRBV15|TRBD1|TRBJ2-5
CATSRDRGYQETQYF
TGTGCCACCAGCAGGGACAGGGGGTACCAAGAGACCCAGTACTTC
>few|TRBV27|.|TRBJ2-3
CASSITTPRDTQYF
TGTGCCAGCAGTATCACCACGCCCAGAGATACGCAGTATTTT
>.|TRBV6-1|TRBD2|TRBJ2-7
CASSEGGSGRWEQYF
TGTGCCAGCAGTGAAGGGGGTAGCGGGAGATGGGAGCAGTACTTC
>.|TRBV27|.|TRBJ1-6
CASRRGGWNRATSSPLHF
TGTGCCAGCCGCCGGGGGGGGTGGAACCGGGCTACCTCCTCACCCCTCCACTTT
>once|TRBV29-1|TRBD1|TRBJ1-2
CSVDGGQADYGYTF
TGCAGCGTTGACGGAGGACAGGCTGACTATGGCTACACCTTC
>.|TRBV5-8|.|TRBJ2-5
CASSSGWETETQYF
TGTGCCAGCAGCTCCGGTTGGGAGACAGAGACCCAGTACTTC
>.|TRBV7-2|.|TRBJ1-2
CASSFSGAYGYTF
TGTGCCAGCAGCTTTTCAGGGGCCTATGGCTACACCTTC
>.|TRBV4-1|.|TRBJ2-7
CASSRGGTQEEQYF
TGCGCCAGCAGCCGAGGCGGGACGCAGGAAGAGCAGTACTTC
>.|TRBV28|TRBD1|TRBJ2-7
CASSPGTGAKYEQYF
TGTGCCAGCAGTCCGGGGACAGGGGCGAAGTACGAGCAGTACTTC
>.|TRBV7-8|.|TRBJ1-2
CASSLEQLYGYTF
TGTGCCAGCAGCTTAGAACAGCTCTATGGCTACACCTTC
>few|TRBV19|TRBD2|TRBJ2-1
CASSKLADYNEQFF
TGTGCCAGTAGTAAGCTAGCGGACTACAATGAGCAGTTCTTC
>.|TRBV19|.|TRBJ1-4
CASTPGSGGGNEKLFF
TGTGCCAGTACCCCTGGGAGTGGGGGGGGTAATGAAAAACTGTTTTTT
>.|TRBV2|TRBD2|TRBJ2-5
CASSDGGGGVRGETQYF
TGTGCCAGCAGTGATGGCGGGGGAGGGGTGCGTGGGGAGACCCAGTACTTC
>.|TRBV28|TRBD1|TRBJ2-7
CASRPQGTYEQYF
TGTGCCAGCAGGCCACAGGGGACGTACGAGCAGTACTTC
>.|TRBV18|.|TRBJ2-7
CASSPGPYEQYF
TGTGCCAGCTCACCAGGCCCCTACGAGCAGTACTTC
>.|TRBV7-8|.|TRBJ2-7
CASSLTVAGNEQYF
TGTGCCAGCAGCTTAACCGTGGCAGGGAACGAGCAGTACTTC
>.|TRBV2|.|TRBJ2-2
CASRAGVPGELFF
TGTGCCAGCAGAGCAGGGGTTCCCGGGGAGCTGTTTTTT
>.|TRBV11-2|TRBD2|TRBJ2-7
CASSSPGGSRYEQYF
TGTGCCAGCAGCTCCCCCGGCGGGAGCCGTTACGAGCAGTACTTC
>.|TRBV30|.|TRBJ2-6
CAWQGGTLSGANVLTF
TGTGCCTGGCAGGGGGGTACCCTCTCTGGGGCCAACGTCCTGACTTTC
>.|TRBV10-2|.|TRBJ1-4
CASSAREPNEKLFF
TGCGCCAGCAGTGCGAGGGAACCTAATGAAAAACTGTTTTTT
>once|TRBV5-4|.|TRBJ2-2
CASSSLNTGELFF
TGTGCCAGCAGCTCCCTTAACACCGGGGAGCTGTTTTTT
>.|TRBV7-9|TRBD1|TRBJ1-6
CASSPGGSSYNSPLHF
TGTGCCAGCAGCCCAGGGGGGAGCTCCTATAATTCACCCCTCCACTTT
>.|TRBV11-2|TRBD1|TRBJ2-7
CASSLAWTGVSYEQYF
TGTGCCAGCAGCTTAGCGTGGACAGGGGTATCCTACGAGCAGTACTTC
>.|TRBV7-2|TRBD1|TRBJ1-5
CASSPRTGEDQPQHF
TGTGCCAGCAGCCCCCGGACAGGGGAAGACCAGCCCCAGCATTTT
>few|TRBV18|.|TRBJ1-6
CASSGGNSPLHF
TGTGCCAGCTCAGGGGGGAATTCACCCCTCCACTTT
>.|TRBV3-1/TRBV3-2|TRBD1|TRBJ2-7
CASSPPGQSSYEQYF
TGTGCCAGCAGCCCCCCGGGACAGAGCTCCTACGAGCAGTACTTC
>.|TRBV5-1|.|TRBJ2-5
CASSLESTSREKYF
TGCGCCAGCAGCTTGGAATCGACCTCCCGGGAAAAGTACTTC
>.|TRBV23-1|TRBD1|TRBJ1-3
CASSHLRWRQGAPSSGNTIYF
TGCGCCAGCAGTCACCTCAGGTGGCGACAGGGGGCGCCGAGCTCTGGAAACACCATATATTTT
>few|TRBV19|.|TRBJ1-3
CASSSGGSGNTIYF
TGTGCCAGTAGTAGCGGGGGTTCTGGAAACACCATATATTTT
>.|TRBV28|TRBD1|TRBJ2-5
CASSLSGQALQETQYF
TGTGCCAGCAGTTTATCGGGACAGGCACTCCAAGAGACCCAGTACTTC
>.|TRBV2|.|TRBJ2-5
CASRGGTGDQETQYF
TGTGCCAGCAGGGGGGGTACGGGGGACCAGGAGACCCAGTACTTC